Here is one T cell receptor beta chain with its context. This sample stems from a study of pediatric ulcerative colitis. This CDR3 is built from 16 residues. V trimming: 4 bases; J trimming: 6 bases; junction bases outside the gene matches: 7. Germline assignment: CDR1 MDHEN and CDR2 SYDVKM. Sequencing was performed with immunoSEQ multiplex PCR; in TCRdb, only in-frame clones are kept and a portion is missing. The sample carries under 50,000 clones, 78% recorded once. One to two pinch biopsies were taken from the rectum during colonoscopy. The chain is built from TRBV28 and TRBJ2-2, with 11 bases that match TRBD2. The sequence came from a girl aged 10 to 17 with moderate ulcerative colitis. The specimen sequenced was gut tissue. CDR3 in amino acids: CASSSRLAGQAGELFF. DNA of the CDR3: TGTGCCAGCAGTTCCAGACTAGCGGGACAAGCCGGGGAGCTGTTTTTT.